The 21 T cell receptor beta chains below come from one sample, sequenced in a study of CD8 T cells in Susac syndrome. Random hexamers served to reverse transcribe roughly 0.45 to 1 ug RNA. TCRdb re-called the immunoSEQ multiplex PCR reads through MiXCR, storing one row per CDR3 protein. The repertoire consists of 50,000 or so distinct CDR3 sequences, with about 92% occurring once and the leading ten covering roughly 0.5%. The sequenced material came from CD8+ T cells from PBMCs. These receptors were taken from a human donor with multiple sclerosis.

This clonotype has a handful of counts. The CDR3: CASSLGSAGWREQYF. The DNA for the CDR3 is TGTGCCAGCAGCTTAGGGTCCGCAGGGTGGCGCGAGCAGTACTTC. The chain is built from TRBV11-2 and TRBJ2-7, with TRBD1 as a possible D gene (5 bases). CDR3 length: 15 amino acids. Trimming shortened V by 1 base and J by 6 bases, and 16 bases separated the two germline ends. Per germline, CDR1 SGHAT and CDR2 FQNNGV. Combining the CDR3 with reference TRBV11-2 and TRBJ2-7 gives the whole variable domain EAGVAQSPRYKIIEKRQSVAFWCNPISGHATLYWYQQILGQGPKLLIQFQNNGVVDDSQLPKDRFSAERLKGVDSTLKIQPAKLEDSAVYLCASSLGSAGWREQYFGPGTRLTVT.

The rearrangement links TRBV27 to TRBJ2-7; 12 nucleotides agree with TRBD2. CDR1 and CDR2 (germline): MNHEY, SMNVEV (reference sequence). Trimming took 6 bases from V and 0 from J; bases not matched to a gene: 6. CDR3 size: 16 residues. The chain's CDR3 is CASSPSGGESSYEQYF. The CDR3 bases are TGTGCCAGCAGCCCTAGCGGGGGGGAGAGCTCCTACGAGCAGTACTTC.

This chain joins TRBV20-1 and TRBJ2-1; no reliable D call. V dropped 1 base and J dropped 7 bases, with 14 bases sitting between them. The CDR3 has 14 residues. Germline CDR1 and CDR2: DFQATT and SNEGSKA (reference sequence). Here the CDR3 DNA reads TGCAGTGCTAGAGGGTTTAAGTTTGTTAATGAGCAGTTCTTC. It encodes CSARGFKFVNEQFF.

The V gene is TRBV6-1, the J gene TRBJ1-1; D not certain. The germline V and J ends were trimmed by 3 bases and 3 bases, with 8 bases remaining between them. The CDR3 spans 13 residues. Germline loops: CDR1 MNHNS, CDR2 SASEGT. Written as DNA, the CDR3 is TGTGCCAGCAGTGATAGGAAGTACACTGAAGCTTTCTTT. It is translated as CASSDRKYTEAFF.

V usage is TRBV6-2 or TRBV6-3 and J usage is TRBJ2-7; 9 bases map to TRBD1. The CDR3 is 14 amino acids. Unmatched junction bases numbered 4, after V lost 5 bases and J lost 2 bases. CDR1 MNHEY and CDR2 SVGEGT come from the germline V gene. CDR3 region: CASSPWTGAYEQYF. The CDR3 DNA reads as TGTGCCAGCAGTCCTTGGACAGGGGCCTACGAGCAGTACTTC.

The rearrangement uses TRBV27 and TRBJ2-5; TRBD2 might be the D (6 bases). This CDR3 has 14 amino acids. Trimming took 7 bases from V and 2 from J, leaving 14 bases between them. Germline assignment: CDR1 MNHEY and CDR2 SMNVEV (reference sequence). CDR3 bases: TGTGCCAGCACGCCGGGACTTTCACAAGAGACCCAGTACTTC. Translated: CASTPGLSQETQYF.

This chain uses TRBV7-2 with TRBJ1-1; no clear D gene. The CDR3 has 16 amino acids. Germline-derived CDR1 and CDR2 are SGHTA and FQGNSA. V gave up 5 bases and J gave up 0 bases, with 16 bases separating them. In DNA form, the CDR3 reads TGTGCCAGCAGCCCGCCTGACCCGGGGATGAACACTGAAGCTTTCTTT. Its protein product is CASSPPDPGMNTEAFF.

The gene calls are TRBV7-2 and TRBJ2-7; D is unresolved. V was cut by 5 bases and J by 3 bases, with 17 bases left in between. CDR1 and CDR2 (germline): SGHTA, FQGNSA. The CDR3 extends over 15 amino acids. The chain's CDR3 is CASSGYMDGHYEQYF. The CDR3 DNA is TGTGCCAGCAGCGGCTATATGGACGGGCACTACGAGCAGTACTTC.

The chain has TRBV11-1 and TRBJ2-7; no reliable D call. The V and J ends lost 3 bases and 1 base respectively, with 4 bases between them. Germline assignment: CDR1 SGHAT and CDR2 FQDESV (reference sequence). The length of the CDR3 is 12 residues. CDR3 region: CASSFSSYEQYF. CDR3 DNA: TGTGCCAGCAGCTTCTCGTCCTACGAGCAGTACTTC. The entire variable domain, with the rest obtained from reference TRBV11-1 and TRBJ2-7, is as follows: EAEVAQSPRYKITEKSQAVAFWCDPISGHATLYWYRQILGQGPELLVQFQDESVVDDSQLPKDRFSAERLKGVDSTLKIQPAELGDSAMYLCASSFSSYEQYFGPGTRLTVT.

This sequence joins TRBV29-1 and TRBJ2-3, with TRBD2 matching over 10 bases. CDR1 SQVTM and CDR2 ANQGSEA come from the germline V gene. Trimming cost V 3 bases and J 2 bases; bases outside gene matches: 8. The CDR3 is 16 residues long. This CDR3 reads CSVELAGDRNTDTQYF. CDR3 in DNA: TGCAGCGTTGAGCTAGCGGGGGACCGAAACACAGATACGCAGTATTTT.

V and J are TRBV6-5 and TRBJ1-2, with D maybe TRBD1 (6 bases). Germline loops: CDR1 MNHEY, CDR2 SVGAGI. The CDR3 loop spans 13 amino acids. V was clipped by 2 bases and J by 2 bases, with 6 bases between them. This CDR3 reads CASSYTGNYGYTF. The CDR3 DNA reads TGTGCCAGCAGTTACACAGGGAACTATGGCTACACCTTC.

J is TRBJ2-6 and V is TRBV20-1; D perhaps matches TRBD1 (6 bases). There are 17 residues in the CDR3. The germline V gene encodes CDR1 DFQATT and CDR2 SNEGSKA (reference sequence). V was shortened by 6 bases and J by 0 bases, with 18 bases between the two germline ends. The CDR3 DNA is TGCAGTGCCTACAGGGAGAGTTCGGCCTCTGGGGCCAACGTCCTGACTTTC. Amino acid sequence: CSAYRESSASGANVLTF.

The chain uses TRBV4-1 and TRBJ1-1, with D unclear. There are 13 residues in the CDR3. Germline V gene lookup returns CDR1 MGHRA and CDR2 YSYEKL. V was pared by 4 bases and J by 8 bases, with 14 bases between. The CDR3 is CASSRHARQEAFF. CDR3 in DNA: TGCGCCAGCAGCCGCCATGCGCGTCAGGAAGCTTTCTTT.

V and J are TRBV13 and TRBJ2-1; TRBD1 matches at 7 bases. The CDR3 is made up of 17 amino acids. Germline CDR1 reads PRHDT; CDR2 reads FYEKMQ (reference sequence). V lost 4 bases to trimming and J lost 4 bases; unmatched junction nucleotides: 13. Here the CDR3 DNA reads TGTGCCAGCAGCTCTCCCTTCTCGGGACAGCCTTACAATGAGCAGTTCTTC. It is translated as CASSSPFSGQPYNEQFF.

V and J are TRBV11-3 and TRBJ2-1; 9 nucleotides align to TRBD1. This CDR3 has 17 amino acids. Germline V lookup: CDR1 SGHNT, CDR2 YENEEA. The ends lost 4 bases at V and 4 bases at J; junction bases unmatched: 11. The CDR3 region is CASSYSQGAMGYNEQFF. The CDR3 DNA follows: TGTGCCAGCAGCTATTCACAGGGGGCAATGGGGTACAATGAGCAGTTCTTC. The full variable domain, rest sourced from reference TRBV11-3 and TRBJ2-1, is EAGVVQSPRYKIIEKKQPVAFWCNPISGHNTLYWYLQNLGQGPELLIRYENEEAVDDSQLPKDRFSAERLKGVDSTLKIQPAELGDSAVYLCASSYSQGAMGYNEQFFGPGTRLTVL.

The rearrangement uses TRBV9 and TRBJ1-2, with 7 bases matching TRBD1. V shed 3 bases, J shed 8 bases, and the junction held 10 bases outside the gene matches. Germline V gene lookup returns CDR1 SGDLS and CDR2 YYNGEE. The CDR3 loop spans 14 amino acids. Here the CDR3 DNA reads TGTGCCAGCAGCGCACAGGGGAAAGAGGGCGGCTACACCTTC. This translates into CASSAQGKEGGYTF.

J is TRBJ2-3 and V is TRBV5-6; 11 bases line up with TRBD2. Germline loops: CDR1 SGHDT, CDR2 YYEEEE. V lost 0 bases to trimming and J lost 5 bases; unmatched junction nucleotides: 2. CDR3 length equals 15 residues. CDR3 sequence (DNA): TGTGCCAGCAGCTTGGATAGCGGGGGGGTAGATACGCAGTATTTT. As protein: CASSLDSGGVDTQYF.

The genes are TRBV11-1 and TRBJ2-2, with 12 bases aligning to TRBD1. This CDR3 contains 20 residues. Germline CDR1 reads SGHAT; CDR2 reads FQDESV (reference sequence). Trimming cost V 6 bases and J 0 bases; bases outside gene matches: 14. This CDR3 is CASRTTGTGGLITNTGELFF. As DNA, the CDR3 is TGTGCCAGCAGAACCACCGGGACAGGGGGCTTGATTACGAACACCGGGGAGCTGTTTTTT.

The chain employs TRBV7-9 and TRBJ1-1, with D tentatively TRBD1 (5 bases). The germline gives CDR1 SEHNR, CDR2 FQNEAQ (reference sequence). V shed 1 base and J shed 5 bases, with 8 bases lying between them. The CDR3 runs to 13 residues. CDR3 in amino acids: CASSLDGGTEAFF. The CDR3 DNA follows: TGTGCCAGCAGCTTAGACGGGGGGACTGAAGCTTTCTTT.

This clonotype has more than one count but fewer than ten. The chain recombines TRBV7-3 with TRBJ2-3; D gene unclear. This CDR3 region has 13 residues. Germline CDR1 SGHTA, CDR2 FQGTGA. Trimming took 5 bases from V and 2 from J, leaving 8 bases between them. The CDR3 DNA follows: TGTGCCAGCAGCCCGCACCCCACAGATACGCAGTATTTT. Protein product: CASSPHPTDTQYF. Supplemented by reference TRBV7-3 and TRBJ2-3, the full variable domain reads GAGVSQTPSNKVTEKGKYVELRCDPISGHTALYWYRQSLGQGPEFLIYFQGTGAADDSGLPNDRFFAVRPEGSVSTLKIQRTERGDSAVYLCASSPHPTDTQYFGPGTRLTVL.

The table lists this clonotype with a count of one. The rearrangement links TRBV29-1 to TRBJ2-2; 8 nucleotides line up with TRBD1. Germline V gene data show CDR1 as SQVTM and CDR2 as ANQGSEA. This CDR3 has 12 residues. The ends lost 7 bases at V and 6 bases at J; junction bases unmatched: 4. The CDR3 loop is CSAPGGSGELFF. The CDR3 DNA reads as TGCAGCGCTCCAGGGGGCTCCGGGGAGCTGTTTTTT.